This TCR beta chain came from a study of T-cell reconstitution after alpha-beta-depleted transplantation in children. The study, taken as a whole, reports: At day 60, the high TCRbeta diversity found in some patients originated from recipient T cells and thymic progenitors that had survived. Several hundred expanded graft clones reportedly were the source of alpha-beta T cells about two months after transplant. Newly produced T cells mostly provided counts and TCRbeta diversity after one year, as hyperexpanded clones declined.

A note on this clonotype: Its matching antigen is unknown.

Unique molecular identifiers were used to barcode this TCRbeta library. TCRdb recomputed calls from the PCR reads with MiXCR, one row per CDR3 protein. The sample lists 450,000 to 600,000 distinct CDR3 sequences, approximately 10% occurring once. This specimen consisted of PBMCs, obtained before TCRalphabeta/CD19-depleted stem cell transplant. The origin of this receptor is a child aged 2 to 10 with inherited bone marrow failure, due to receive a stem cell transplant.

This chain's CDR3 is CASSYLTTGGIEKLFF. CDR3 DNA: TGTGCCAGCAGTTACTTGACGACAGGGGGGATTGAAAAACTGTTTTTT. This chain joins TRBV6-5 and TRBJ1-4; 9 bases match TRBD1. Trimming cost V 1 base and J 7 bases; bases outside gene matches: 7. Germline V gives CDR1 MNHEY, CDR2 SVGAGI. CDR3 length equals 16 residues.